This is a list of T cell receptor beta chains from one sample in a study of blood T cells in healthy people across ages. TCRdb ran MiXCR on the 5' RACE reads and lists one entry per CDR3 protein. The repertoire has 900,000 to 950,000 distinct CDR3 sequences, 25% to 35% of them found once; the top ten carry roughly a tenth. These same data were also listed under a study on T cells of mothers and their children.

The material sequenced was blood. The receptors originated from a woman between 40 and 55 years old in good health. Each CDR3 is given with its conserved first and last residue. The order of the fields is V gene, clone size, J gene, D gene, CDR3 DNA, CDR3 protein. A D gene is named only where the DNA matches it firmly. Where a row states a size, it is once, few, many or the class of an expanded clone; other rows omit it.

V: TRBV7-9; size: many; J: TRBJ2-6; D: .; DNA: TGTGCCAGCAGCTTCCAGGGGGCCAACGTCCTGACTTTC; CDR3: CASSFQGANVLTF
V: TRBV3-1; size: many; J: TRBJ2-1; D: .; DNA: TGTGCCAGCAGCCGGACCCCCCAGAATGAGCAGTTCTTC; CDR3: CASSRTPQNEQFF
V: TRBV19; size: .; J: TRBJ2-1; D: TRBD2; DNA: TGTGCCAGTAGGGTGACTAGCGGGGGGAACAATGAGCAGTTCTTC; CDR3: CASRVTSGGNNEQFF
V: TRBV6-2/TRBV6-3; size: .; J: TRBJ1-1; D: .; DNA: TGTGCCAGCAGTTACGCTATTTTAGAGAACACTGAAGCTTTCTTT; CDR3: CASSYAILENTEAFF
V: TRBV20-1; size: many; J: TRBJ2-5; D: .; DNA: TGCAGTGCGGGAACACAAGAGACCCAGTACTTC; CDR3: CSAGTQETQYF
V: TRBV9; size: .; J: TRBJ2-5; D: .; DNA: TGTGCCACCCGGCTTCTGGAGACCCAGTACTTC; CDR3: CATRLLETQYF
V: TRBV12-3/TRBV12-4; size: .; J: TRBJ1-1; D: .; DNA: TGTGCCAGCTCTTTATACGGGATGAACACTGAAGCTTTCTTT; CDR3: CASSLYGMNTEAFF
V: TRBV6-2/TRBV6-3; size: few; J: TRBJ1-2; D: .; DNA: TGTGCCAGCAGTTCTACCGGGGATCGATATGGCTACACCTTC; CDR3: CASSSTGDRYGYTF
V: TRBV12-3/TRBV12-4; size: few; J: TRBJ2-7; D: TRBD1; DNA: TGTGCCAGCACCAACCCCGGGACAGGGGCCCTCGAGCAGTACTTC; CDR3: CASTNPGTGALEQYF
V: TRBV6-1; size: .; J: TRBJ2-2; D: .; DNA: TGTGCCAGCACCCGAAGTGGGAACACCGGGGAGCTGTTTTTT; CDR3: CASTRSGNTGELFF
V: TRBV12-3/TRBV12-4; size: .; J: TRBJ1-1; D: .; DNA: TGTGCCAGCAGTACCCACAGGTCCCCTGAAGCTTTCTTT; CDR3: CASSTHRSPEAFF
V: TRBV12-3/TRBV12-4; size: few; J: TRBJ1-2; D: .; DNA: TGTGCCAGCAGTTTAGTGTTGGGGGGACTCGGCTACACCTTC; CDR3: CASSLVLGGLGYTF
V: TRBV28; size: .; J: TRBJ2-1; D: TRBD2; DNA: TGTGCCAGTGCTCCGGGACTAGCGGGGGGGCTCAACAATGAGCAGTTCTTC; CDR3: CASAPGLAGGLNNEQFF
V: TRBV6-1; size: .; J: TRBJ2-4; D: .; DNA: TGTGCCAGCAGTGAAAGTCCTAGGTACATTCAGTACTTC; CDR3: CASSESPRYIQYF
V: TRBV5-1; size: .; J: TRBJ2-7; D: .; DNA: TGCGCCAGCAGCCCGGACGTGCCGAGCTCCTACGAGCAGTACTTC; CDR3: CASSPDVPSSYEQYF
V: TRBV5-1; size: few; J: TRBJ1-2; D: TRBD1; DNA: TGCGCCAGCAGCTGGGGACAGGGGGCAGGGTATGGCTACACCTTC; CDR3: CASSWGQGAGYGYTF
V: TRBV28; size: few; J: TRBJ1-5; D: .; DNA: TGTGCCAGCAGTTTAAGGGGTATGGGCAATCAGCCCCAGCATTTT; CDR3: CASSLRGMGNQPQHF
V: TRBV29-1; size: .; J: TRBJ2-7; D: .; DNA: TGCAGCGTTGCAGGGAGGTTTAGCGAGCAGTACTTC; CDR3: CSVAGRFSEQYF
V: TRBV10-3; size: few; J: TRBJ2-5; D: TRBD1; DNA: TGTGCCATCAGTGACCCGGGACAGGGCAAAGAGACCCAGTACTTC; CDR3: CAISDPGQGKETQYF
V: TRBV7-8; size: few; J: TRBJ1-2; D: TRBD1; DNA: TGTGCCAGCAGCCCCAGGGGGCCAGACGGCTATGGCTACACCTTC; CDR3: CASSPRGPDGYGYTF
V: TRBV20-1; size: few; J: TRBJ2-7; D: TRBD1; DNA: TGCAGTGCTAGGGAGGGGACAGGGCACGAGCAGTACTTC; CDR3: CSAREGTGHEQYF
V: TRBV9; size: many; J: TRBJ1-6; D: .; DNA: TGTGCCAGCAGCGTAGAGGACGGCAATTCACCCCTCCACTTT; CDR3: CASSVEDGNSPLHF
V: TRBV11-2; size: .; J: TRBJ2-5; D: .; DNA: TGTGCCAGCAGCCCGCAACAGGGGGCTAGCGGGGGTCAGGAAGAGACCCAGTACTTC; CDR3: CASSPQQGASGGQEETQYF
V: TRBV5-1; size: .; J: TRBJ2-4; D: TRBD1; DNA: TGCGCCAGCAGCCCGGGACAGGCAGTAGACATTCAGTACTTC; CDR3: CASSPGQAVDIQYF
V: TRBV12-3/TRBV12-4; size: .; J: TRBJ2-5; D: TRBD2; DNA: TGTGCCAGCAGTTTCGGAGCGGGGGGACATGATATAGAGAATCAAGAGACCCAGTACTTC; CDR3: CASSFGAGGHDIENQETQYF
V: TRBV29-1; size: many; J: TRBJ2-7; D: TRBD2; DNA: TGCAGCGTGGGGGAGGGACCCGCCTACGAGCAGTACTTC; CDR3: CSVGEGPAYEQYF
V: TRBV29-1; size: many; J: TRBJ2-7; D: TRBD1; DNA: TGCAGCGTTGAGCCAAACAGGGGCGGCAAGCAGTACTTC; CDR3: CSVEPNRGGKQYF
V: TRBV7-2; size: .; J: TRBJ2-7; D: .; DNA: TGTGCCAGCAGCTTAGACGGGGATTACGAGCAGTACTTC; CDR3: CASSLDGDYEQYF
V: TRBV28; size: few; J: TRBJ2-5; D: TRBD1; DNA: TGTGCCAGTACGGACAGGGGTTGGGGGGAGACCCAGTACTTC; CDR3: CASTDRGWGETQYF
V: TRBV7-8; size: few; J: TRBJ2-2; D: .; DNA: TGTGCCAGCAGCTTAGCGCAGGGGGGAGGAGACGGGGAGCTGTTTTTT; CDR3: CASSLAQGGGDGELFF
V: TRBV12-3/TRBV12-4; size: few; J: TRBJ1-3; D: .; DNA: TGTGCCAGCAGCTTCGCATCCTCTACTGGAAACACCATATATTTT; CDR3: CASSFASSTGNTIYF
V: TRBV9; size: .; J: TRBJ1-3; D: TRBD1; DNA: TGTGCCAGCAGCGACACAGGGGAAACTGGAAACACCATATATTTT; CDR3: CASSDTGETGNTIYF
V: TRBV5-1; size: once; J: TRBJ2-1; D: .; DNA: TGCGCCAGCAGCACAGCGGACGTCTTCAATGAGCAGTTCTTC; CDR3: CASSTADVFNEQFF
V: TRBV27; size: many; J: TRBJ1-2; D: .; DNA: TGTGCCAGCAGGGATCCGGACGCCGCTAACTATGGCTACACCTTC; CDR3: CASRDPDAANYGYTF
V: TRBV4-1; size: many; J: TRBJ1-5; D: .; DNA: TGCGCCAGCAGCCAAGATTTAGAGGACACTAGCAATCAGCCCCAGCATTTT; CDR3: CASSQDLEDTSNQPQHF
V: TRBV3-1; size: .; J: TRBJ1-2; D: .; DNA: TGTGCCAGCAGCCAAGTGGACAGCTACACCTTC; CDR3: CASSQVDSYTF
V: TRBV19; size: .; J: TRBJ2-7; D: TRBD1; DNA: TGTGCCAGTAGTACCCGGACAGGGAAGTTCTACGAGCAGTACTTC; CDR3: CASSTRTGKFYEQYF
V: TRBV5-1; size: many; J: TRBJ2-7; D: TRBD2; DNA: TGCGCCAGCAGCGCTAGACTAGCGGGGGCCTACGAGCAGTACTTC; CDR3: CASSARLAGAYEQYF
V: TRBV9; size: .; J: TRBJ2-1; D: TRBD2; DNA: TGTGCCAGCGGCGTTACGGGACTAGCGGGGTCCTACAATGAGCAGTTCTTC; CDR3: CASGVTGLAGSYNEQFF